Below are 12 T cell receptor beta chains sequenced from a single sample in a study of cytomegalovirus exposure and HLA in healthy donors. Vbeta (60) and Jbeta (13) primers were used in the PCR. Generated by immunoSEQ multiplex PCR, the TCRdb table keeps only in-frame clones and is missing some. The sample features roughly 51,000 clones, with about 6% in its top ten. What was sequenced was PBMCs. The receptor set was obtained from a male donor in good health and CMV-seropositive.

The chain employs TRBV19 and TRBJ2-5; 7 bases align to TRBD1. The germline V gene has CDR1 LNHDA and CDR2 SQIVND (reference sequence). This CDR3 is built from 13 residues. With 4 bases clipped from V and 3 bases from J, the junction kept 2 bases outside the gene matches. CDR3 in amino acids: CASSSDREETQYF. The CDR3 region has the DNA TGTGCCAGTAGTAGCGACAGGGAAGAGACCCAGTACTTC.

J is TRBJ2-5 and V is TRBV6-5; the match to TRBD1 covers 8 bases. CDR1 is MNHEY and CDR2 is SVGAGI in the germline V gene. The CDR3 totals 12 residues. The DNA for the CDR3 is TGTGTCTCCTCATGGGGGACAGGTCCCCAGTACTTC. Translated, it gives CVSSWGTGPQYF.

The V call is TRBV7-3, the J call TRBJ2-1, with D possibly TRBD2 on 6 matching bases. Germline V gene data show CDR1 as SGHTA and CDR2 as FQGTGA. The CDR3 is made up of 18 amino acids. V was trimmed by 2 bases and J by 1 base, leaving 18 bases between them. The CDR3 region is CASSLSVGGRGSYNEQFF. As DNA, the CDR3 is TGTGCCAGCAGCTTATCAGTCGGTGGGCGGGGATCCTACAATGAGCAGTTCTTC. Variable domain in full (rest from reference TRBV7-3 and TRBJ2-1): GAGVSQTPSNKVTEKGKYVELRCDPISGHTALYWYRQSLGQGPEFLIYFQGTGAADDSGLPNDRFFAVRPEGSVSTLKIQRTERGDSAVYLCASSLSVGGRGSYNEQFFGPGTRLTVL.

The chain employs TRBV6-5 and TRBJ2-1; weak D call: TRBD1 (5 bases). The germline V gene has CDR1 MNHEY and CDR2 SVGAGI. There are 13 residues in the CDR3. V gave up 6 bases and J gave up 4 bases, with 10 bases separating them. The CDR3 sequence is CASRPSGYNEQFF. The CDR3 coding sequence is TGTGCCAGCAGACCCTCAGGGTACAATGAGCAGTTCTTC.

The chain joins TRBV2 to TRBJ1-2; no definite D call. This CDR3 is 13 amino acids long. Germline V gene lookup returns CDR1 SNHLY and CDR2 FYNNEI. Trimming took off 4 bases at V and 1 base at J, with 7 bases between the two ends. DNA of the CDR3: TGTGCCAGCAGTGCTGACAATAACTATGGCTACACCTTC. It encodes CASSADNNYGYTF.

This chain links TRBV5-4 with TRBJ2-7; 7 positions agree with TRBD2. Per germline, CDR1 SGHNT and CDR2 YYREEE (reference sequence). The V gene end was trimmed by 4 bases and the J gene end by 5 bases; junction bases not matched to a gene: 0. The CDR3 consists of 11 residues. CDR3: CASSRGDEQYF. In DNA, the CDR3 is TGTGCCAGCAGCCGGGGGGACGAGCAGTACTTC.

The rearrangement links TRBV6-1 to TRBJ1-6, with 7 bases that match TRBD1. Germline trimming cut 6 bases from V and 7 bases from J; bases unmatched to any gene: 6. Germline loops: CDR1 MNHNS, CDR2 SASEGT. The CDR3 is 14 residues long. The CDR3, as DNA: TGTGCCAGCAGGGCCGGGACAGCGAATTCACCCCTCCACTTT. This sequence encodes CASRAGTANSPLHF.

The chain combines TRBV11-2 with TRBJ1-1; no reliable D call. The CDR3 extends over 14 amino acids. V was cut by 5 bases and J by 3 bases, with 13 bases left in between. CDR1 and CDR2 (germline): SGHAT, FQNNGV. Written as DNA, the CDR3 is TGTGCCAGCAGCCCCCGAAAGCACTACACTGAAGCTTTCTTT. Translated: CASSPRKHYTEAFF.

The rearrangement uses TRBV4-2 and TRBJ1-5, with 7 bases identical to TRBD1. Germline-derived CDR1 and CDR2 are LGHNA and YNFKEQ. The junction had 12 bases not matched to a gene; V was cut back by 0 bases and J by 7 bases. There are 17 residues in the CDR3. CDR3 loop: CASSQDRGGGWEQPQHF. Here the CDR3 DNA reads TGTGCCAGCAGCCAAGACCGAGGAGGGGGCTGGGAACAGCCCCAGCATTTT.

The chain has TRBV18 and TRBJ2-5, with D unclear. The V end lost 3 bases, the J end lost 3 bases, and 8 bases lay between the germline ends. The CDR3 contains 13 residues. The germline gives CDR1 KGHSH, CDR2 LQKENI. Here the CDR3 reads CASSPPQKETQYF. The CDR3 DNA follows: TGTGCCAGCTCACCTCCCCAAAAAGAGACCCAGTACTTC.

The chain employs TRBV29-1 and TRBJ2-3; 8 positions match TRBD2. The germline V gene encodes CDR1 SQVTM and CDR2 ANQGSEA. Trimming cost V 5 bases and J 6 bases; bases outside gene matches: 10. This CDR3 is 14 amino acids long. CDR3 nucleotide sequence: TGCAGCGTTACGGGGGGGTCCGACTTCGATACGCAGTATTTT. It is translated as CSVTGGSDFDTQYF.

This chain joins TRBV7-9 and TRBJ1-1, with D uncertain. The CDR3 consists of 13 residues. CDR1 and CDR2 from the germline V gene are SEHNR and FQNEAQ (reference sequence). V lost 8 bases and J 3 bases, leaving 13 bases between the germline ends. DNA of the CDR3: TGTGCCAGCCGCCGGACCGGGGACACTGAAGCTTTCTTT. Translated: CASRRTGDTEAFF. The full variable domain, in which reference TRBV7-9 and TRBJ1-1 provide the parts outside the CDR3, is DTGVSQNPRHKITKRGQNVTFRCDPISEHNRLYWYRQTLGQGPEFLTYFQNEAQLEKSRLLSDRFSAERPKGSFSTLEIQRTEQGDSAMYLCASRRTGDTEAFFGQGTRLTVV.